Below are 29 T cell receptor beta chains sequenced from a single sample in a study of T cell changes during pregnancy in multiple sclerosis. Some clones are missing from TCRdb's copy, which holds only in-frame ones; the method was immunoSEQ multiplex PCR. The sample contains more than 65,000 clones, nearly 95% of which appear only once. Sequenced material: peripheral blood, taken in the second trimester of pregnancy. These receptors were collected from a female donor with multiple sclerosis, enrolled in a pregnancy study.

The chain employs TRBV7-2 and TRBJ1-2, with a weak D call TRBD1 (5 bases). The germline V and J ends were trimmed by 1 base and 6 bases, with 12 bases remaining between them. The CDR3 is made up of 14 amino acids. Germline lookup yields CDR1 SGHTA and CDR2 FQGNSA. The CDR3 sequence is CASSLGTWGDGYTF. CDR3 DNA sequence: TGTGCCAGCAGCTTAGGCACGTGGGGGGATGGCTACACCTTC.

V and J are TRBV27 and TRBJ1-3, with 7 bases matching TRBD1. This CDR3 has 16 amino acids. V lost 6 bases to trimming and J lost 0 bases; unmatched junction nucleotides: 8. CDR1 and CDR2 (germline): MNHEY, SMNVEV (reference sequence). The CDR3 DNA reads as TGTGCCAGCAGATCCCTGGGACAGACCTCTGGAAACACCATATATTTT. Amino acids: CASRSLGQTSGNTIYF.

V gene TRBV7-3 combines with J gene TRBJ2-3, with 11 bases lining up with TRBD2. V shed 4 bases, J shed 0 bases, and the junction held 3 bases outside the gene matches. The CDR3 is made up of 16 amino acids. CDR1 and CDR2 (germline): SGHTA, FQGTGA. The CDR3 here is CASSSRLAGSTDTQYF. In DNA, the CDR3 is TGTGCCAGCAGCTCACGACTAGCGGGGAGCACAGATACGCAGTATTTT.

This sequence joins TRBV10-3 and TRBJ2-3, with D perhaps TRBD2 (6 bases). CDR1 and CDR2 from the germline V gene are ENHRY and SYGVKD. V dropped 4 bases and J dropped 0 bases, with 8 bases sitting between them. The CDR3 has 14 residues. This CDR3 reads CAISVSGSTDTQYF. The DNA of the CDR3 is TGTGCCATCAGTGTTAGCGGTAGCACAGATACGCAGTATTTT.

The V call is TRBV28, the J call TRBJ1-1; 10 nucleotides line up with TRBD1. Germline trimming cut 7 bases from V and 5 bases from J; bases unmatched to any gene: 10. The CDR3 length is 15 residues. The germline gives CDR1 MDHEN, CDR2 SYDVKM. CDR3 in amino acids: CASTLRQGAGTEAFF. CDR3 sequence (DNA): TGTGCCAGCACCTTGAGACAGGGGGCTGGTACTGAAGCTTTCTTT.

The chain employs TRBV4-1 and TRBJ1-1; D is unresolved. In germline, CDR1 is MGHRA, CDR2 YSYEKL. The CDR3 contains 14 residues. V lost 4 bases, J lost 1 base, and 10 bases lay in between. The CDR3 bases are TGCGCCAGCAGCCGAGTCGCCGGGAACACTGAAGCTTTCTTT. Its protein product is CASSRVAGNTEAFF.

With respect to this clone: The identical CDR3 is also encoded by other nucleotide sequences in the sample. The chain couples TRBV28 to TRBJ1-5; a weak D match, TRBD1 (6 bases). This CDR3 has 13 residues. Germline values: CDR1 MDHEN, CDR2 SYDVKM. Trimming removed 11 bases from V and 0 bases from J, with 11 bases in between. The CDR3 DNA reads as TGTGCCTCCAGACAGGATAGCAATCAGCCCCAGCATTTT. It is translated as CASRQDSNQPQHF.

The rearrangement joins TRBV5-1 to TRBJ1-2; TRBD1 is a possible D gene (5 bases). The CDR3 sequence is 15 residues long. Trimming cost V 0 bases and J 6 bases, with 15 bases left between them. The germline CDR1 and CDR2 sequences are SGHRS and YFSETQ. CDR3 amino acids: CASSLAGRDWDGYTF. CDR3 sequence (DNA): TGCGCCAGCAGCTTGGCCGGCCGGGACTGGGATGGCTACACCTTC.

The J gene is TRBJ1-5, the V gene TRBV7-3; tentatively, D is TRBD1 (6 bases). The CDR3 runs 15 residues. V was trimmed by 1 base and J by 4 bases, leaving 11 bases between them. The germline gives CDR1 SGHTA, CDR2 FQGTGA. The CDR3 here is CASSLISQGNQPQHF. CDR3 DNA: TGTGCCAGCAGCTTAATTTCGCAGGGGAATCAGCCCCAGCATTTT.

The chain carries TRBV9 and TRBJ2-1, with 9 bases matching TRBD2. CDR3 size: 17 residues. V lost 0 bases, J lost 0 bases, and 4 bases stayed unmatched. Germline CDR1 SGDLS, CDR2 YYNGEE. DNA of the CDR3: TGTGCCAGCAGCGTAGCTCCTAGCGGGGTCTCCTACAATGAGCAGTTCTTC. Translated: CASSVAPSGVSYNEQFF.

This clone showed up just once. This chain links TRBV19 with TRBJ2-7, with D possibly matching TRBD1 (6 bases). Trimming took off 3 bases at V and 4 bases at J, with 13 bases between the two ends. The CDR3 has 14 amino acids. Germline V lookup: CDR1 LNHDA, CDR2 SQIVND (reference sequence). The CDR3 here is CASSISPGAYEQYF. CDR3 in DNA: TGTGCCAGTAGTATCTCGCCAGGGGCATACGAGCAGTACTTC.

This sequence joins TRBV27 and TRBJ2-3; 7 positions match TRBD2. The CDR3 is made up of 16 amino acids. Germline CDR1 and CDR2: MNHEY and SMNVEV (reference sequence). Trimming cost V 5 bases and J 2 bases; bases outside gene matches: 10. CDR3 in DNA: TGTGCCAGCAGTCCCTGGCCTAGCGGATACACAGATACGCAGTATTTT. Protein: CASSPWPSGYTDTQYF.

The V gene is TRBV2, the J gene TRBJ2-7, with 8 bases fitting TRBD2. The V and J ends lost 3 bases and 7 bases, in that order; junction bases with no gene match: 5. The germline V gene encodes CDR1 SNHLY and CDR2 FYNNEI. The CDR3 totals 13 residues. The CDR3 coding sequence is TGTGCCAGCAGTGATGCGGGGGGCTGGGAGCAGTACTTC. Translation gives CASSDAGGWEQYF.

CDR3 nucleotides: TGTGCCAGTAGTATTGCAGGGATGAATGAGCAGTTCTTC. Translating it yields CASSIAGMNEQFF. The gene calls are TRBV19 and TRBJ2-1; TRBD1 is a possible D gene (5 bases). The CDR3 is 13 amino acids. CDR1 is LNHDA, CDR2 SQIVND, per germline (reference sequence). V dropped 3 bases and J dropped 7 bases, with 10 bases sitting between them.

CDR3 sequence (DNA): TGTGCCAGCAGAGACGTTACAGGGGGCGGGAAAGCTTTCTTT. Residues: CASRDVTGGGKAFF. The chain links TRBV28 to TRBJ1-1; 9 bases fit TRBD1. The CDR3 is 14 amino acids. The V segment lost 6 bases and the J segment 9 bases; nucleotides outside the gene matches: 11. Germline V lookup: CDR1 MDHEN, CDR2 SYDVKM.

The rearrangement links TRBV15 to TRBJ2-1, with TRBD2 matching over 11 bases. CDR1 is LNHNV, CDR2 YYDKDF, per germline (reference sequence). This CDR3 comprises 14 residues. Germline trimming cut 9 bases from V and 4 bases from J; bases unmatched to any gene: 5. The CDR3 spells CATRGLAGYNEQFF. Here the CDR3 DNA reads TGTGCCACAAGAGGACTAGCGGGTTACAATGAGCAGTTCTTC.

The rearrangement links TRBV5-5 to TRBJ2-7; a weak D match, TRBD2 (6 bases). Germline CDR1 is SGHKS and CDR2 is YYEKEE (reference sequence). CDR3 size: 14 residues. V lost 4 bases, J lost 2 bases, and 13 bases lay in between. CDR3 residues: CASSGGTGAYEQYF. The CDR3 DNA follows: TGTGCCAGCAGCGGGGGGACGGGAGCCTACGAGCAGTACTTC.

This chain connects TRBV19 to TRBJ1-3; D not certain. Looked up from germline, CDR1 is LNHDA and CDR2 is SQIVND (reference sequence). V lost 6 bases and J 0 bases, leaving 12 bases between the germline ends. This CDR3 region has 15 residues. The DNA of the CDR3 is TGTGCCAGTAGCCCCGGGATCTTCTCTGGAAACACCATATATTTT. It is translated as CASSPGIFSGNTIYF.

The J gene is TRBJ2-7, the V gene TRBV27, with D maybe TRBD1 (6 bases). The CDR3 length is 15 residues. Trimming pared 6 bases from V and 2 bases from J, leaving 17 bases between. Germline V gives CDR1 MNHEY, CDR2 SMNVEV (reference sequence). DNA for the CDR3: TGTGCCAGCAGACTCACAGGGTTCCCGACCTACGAGCAGTACTTC. This codes for CASRLTGFPTYEQYF.

CDR3: CASSVEPRYEQYF. The CDR3 DNA reads as TGTGCCAGCAGCGTAGAACCTAGGTACGAGCAGTACTTC. The V gene is TRBV9, the J gene TRBJ2-7; no firm D call. The CDR3 is 13 residues long. From germline, CDR1 is SGDLS and CDR2 YYNGEE. Trimming stripped 0 bases from V and 4 bases from J, with 8 bases between.

The CDR3 DNA sequence: TGCGCCAGCAGCTTGGGGACAGGGAATGGGTACGAGCAGTACTTC. Its translation: CASSLGTGNGYEQYF. This rearrangement joins TRBV5-1 to TRBJ2-7; 8 nucleotides match TRBD1. Trimming at V came to 0 bases and at J to 4 bases, leaving 6 bases not matched to a gene. CDR1 SGHRS and CDR2 YFSETQ come from the germline V gene. The CDR3 is 15 amino acids.

The CDR3 DNA sequence: TGTGCCAGCAGCTGGGGAGGGGGGGCGCTAACGACCGGGGAGCTGTTTTTT. It translates to CASSWGGGALTTGELFF. The rearrangement uses TRBV5-6 and TRBJ2-2; weak D call: TRBD2 (7 bases). The CDR3 is made up of 17 amino acids. Trimming stripped 3 bases from V and 5 bases from J, with 20 bases between. Germline loops: CDR1 SGHDT, CDR2 YYEEEE.

The chain uses TRBV5-1 and TRBJ2-1; 9 bases align to TRBD1. Germline V lookup: CDR1 SGHRS, CDR2 YFSETQ. With 3 bases clipped from V and 8 bases from J, the junction kept 6 bases outside the gene matches. This CDR3 spans 14 amino acids. Here the CDR3 reads CASSYGTGFYEQFF. DNA for the CDR3: TGCGCCAGCAGCTACGGGACAGGGTTTTATGAGCAGTTCTTC.

This clone showed up just a few times. Other DNA sequences in the sample encode the same CDR3. J is TRBJ1-5 and V is TRBV28, with 10 nucleotides matching TRBD1. The CDR3 contains 16 residues. Germline V gene data show CDR1 as MDHEN and CDR2 as SYDVKM. After removal of 5 bases from V and 1 base from J, the junction contained 5 bases not matched to a gene. This chain's CDR3 is CASSPPGQGSNQPQHF. The CDR3 DNA follows: TGTGCCAGCAGTCCCCCGGGACAGGGGAGCAATCAGCCCCAGCATTTT.

The rearrangement joins TRBV7-9 to TRBJ1-5, with D possibly TRBD1 on 5 matching bases. The CDR3 spans 12 residues. The germline CDR1 and CDR2 sequences are SEHNR and FQNEAQ (reference sequence). Trimming removed 6 bases at V and 7 bases at J, with 10 bases between. The CDR3 region is CASSWGVQPQHF. CDR3 DNA sequence: TGTGCCAGCAGTTGGGGGGTCCAGCCCCAGCATTTT.

The gene calls are TRBV5-1 and TRBJ1-1; no reliable D call. The ends were cut back, 4 bases at V and 5 bases at J, with 18 bases in the middle. Germline CDR1 is SGHRS and CDR2 is YFSETQ. This CDR3 is 15 amino acids long. The CDR3 is CASSGTLPTGTEAFF. In DNA, the CDR3 is TGCGCCAGCAGCGGAACATTGCCGACGGGGACTGAAGCTTTCTTT.

The chain uses TRBV5-1 and TRBJ1-1, with D perhaps TRBD1 (6 bases). Germline CDR1 is SGHRS and CDR2 is YFSETQ. V was clipped by 2 bases and J by 0 bases, with 11 bases between them. The CDR3 runs to 15 residues. The CDR3 loop is CASSFKGDMNTEAFF. CDR3 DNA: TGCGCCAGCAGCTTTAAGGGGGACATGAACACTGAAGCTTTCTTT.

V and J are TRBV7-6 and TRBJ2-7; 9 nucleotides agree with TRBD2. The V gene end was trimmed by 3 bases and the J gene end by 3 bases; junction bases not matched to a gene: 9. The CDR3 is 16 residues long. Germline V CDR1 and CDR2: SGHVS, FNYEAQ. In DNA, the CDR3 is TGTGCCAGCAGCTTGAGGTTAGCGGGAGAGGACTACGAGCAGTACTTC. This gives the protein CASSLRLAGEDYEQYF.

The chain uses TRBV28 and TRBJ2-7; TRBD2 matches 8 bases. The CDR3 length is 14 residues. Trimming took 5 bases from V and 2 from J; bases not matched to a gene: 5. Germline V gene data show CDR1 as MDHEN and CDR2 as SYDVKM. This CDR3 is CASSVGGGTYEQYF. The CDR3 nucleotides read TGTGCCAGCAGTGTCGGGGGGGGAACCTACGAGCAGTACTTC.